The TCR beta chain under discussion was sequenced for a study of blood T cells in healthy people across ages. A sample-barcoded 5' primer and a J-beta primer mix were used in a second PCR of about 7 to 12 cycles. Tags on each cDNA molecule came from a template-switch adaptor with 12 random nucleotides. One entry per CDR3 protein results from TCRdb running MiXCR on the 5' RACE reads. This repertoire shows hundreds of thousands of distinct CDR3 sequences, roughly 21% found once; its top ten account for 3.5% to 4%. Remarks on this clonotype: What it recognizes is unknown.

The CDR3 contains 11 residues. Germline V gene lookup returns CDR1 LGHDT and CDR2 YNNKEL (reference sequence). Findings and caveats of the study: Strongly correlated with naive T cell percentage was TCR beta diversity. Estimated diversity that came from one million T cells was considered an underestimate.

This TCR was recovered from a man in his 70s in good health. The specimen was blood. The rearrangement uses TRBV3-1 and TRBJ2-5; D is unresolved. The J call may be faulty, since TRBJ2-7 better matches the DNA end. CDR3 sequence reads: CASSLRHEQYF. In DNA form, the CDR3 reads TGTGCCAGCAGCCTTCGACACGAGCAGTACTTC.